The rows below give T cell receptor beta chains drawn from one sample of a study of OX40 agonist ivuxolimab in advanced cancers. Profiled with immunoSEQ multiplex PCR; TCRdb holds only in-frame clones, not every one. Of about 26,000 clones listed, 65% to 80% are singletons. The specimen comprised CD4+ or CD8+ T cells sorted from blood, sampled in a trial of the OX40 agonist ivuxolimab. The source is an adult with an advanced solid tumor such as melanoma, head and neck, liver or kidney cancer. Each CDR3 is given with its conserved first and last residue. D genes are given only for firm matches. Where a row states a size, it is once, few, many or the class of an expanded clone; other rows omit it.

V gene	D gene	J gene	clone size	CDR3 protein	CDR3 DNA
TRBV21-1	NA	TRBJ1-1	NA	CASTRGGHMNTEAFF	TGTGCCAGCACCCGGGGGGGCCATATGAACACTGAAGCTTTCTTT
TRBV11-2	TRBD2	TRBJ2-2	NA	CASSATSGANTGELFF	TGTGCCAGCAGCGCCACTAGCGGGGCGAACACCGGGGAGCTGTTTTTT
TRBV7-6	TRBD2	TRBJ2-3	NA	CASSSRAGTRGTDTQYF	TGTGCCAGCAGCTCCCGAGCTGGGACTAGGGGCACAGATACGCAGTATTTT
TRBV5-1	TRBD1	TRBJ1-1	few	CASSLEQGLTEAFF	TGCGCCAGCAGCTTGGAACAGGGGTTAACTGAAGCTTTCTTT
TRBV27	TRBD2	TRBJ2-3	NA	CASKSGGYRDTQYF	TGTGCCAGCAAGAGCGGGGGGTACAGAGATACGCAGTATTTT
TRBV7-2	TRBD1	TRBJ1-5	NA	CASSMTGAGQPQHF	TGTGCCAGCAGCATGACAGGGGCGGGCCAGCCCCAGCATTTT
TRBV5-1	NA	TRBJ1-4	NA	CASSLGQGSEKLFF	TGCGCCAGCAGCTTGGGGCAGGGTAGCGAAAAACTGTTTTTT
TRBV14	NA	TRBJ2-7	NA	CASSPLGGEGYEQYF	TGTGCCAGCAGCCCTCTGGGCGGGGAAGGCTACGAGCAGTACTTC
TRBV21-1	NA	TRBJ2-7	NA	CASSTRRGQKHYEQYF	TGTGCCAGCAGCACCCGGAGAGGACAGAAACACTACGAGCAGTACTTC
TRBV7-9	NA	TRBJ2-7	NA	CASARTPSYEQYF	TGTGCCAGCGCCAGGACCCCCTCCTACGAGCAGTACTTC
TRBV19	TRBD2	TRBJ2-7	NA	CASSIDGGGAYEQYF	TGTGCCAGTAGTATAGATGGGGGGGGAGCCTACGAGCAGTACTTC
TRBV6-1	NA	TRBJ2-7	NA	CASSRLGQLEQYF	TGTGCCAGCAGTAGACTAGGTCAACTCGAGCAGTACTTC
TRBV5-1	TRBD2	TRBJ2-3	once	CASSLWTSGGATDTQYF	TGCGCCAGCAGCTTGTGGACTAGCGGGGGGGCGACAGATACGCAGTATTTT
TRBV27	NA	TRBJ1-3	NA	CASSSRGPGRTSGNTIYF	TGTGCCAGCAGTTCGCGGGGACCGGGACGGACCTCTGGAAACACCATATATTTT
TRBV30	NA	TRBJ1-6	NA	CAWSVTGAGTSPLHF	TGTGCCTGGAGTGTAACCGGGGCTGGTACTTCACCCCTCCACTTT
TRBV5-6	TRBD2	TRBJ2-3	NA	CASSLTSGGTDTQYF	TGTGCCAGCAGCTTGACTAGCGGGGGAACAGATACGCAGTATTTT
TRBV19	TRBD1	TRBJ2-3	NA	CASSIDRETDTQYF	TGTGCCAGTAGTATTGACAGGGAAACAGATACGCAGTATTTT
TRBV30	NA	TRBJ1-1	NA	CAWSTNLNTEAFF	TGTGCCTGGTCGACAAACCTGAACACTGAAGCTTTCTTT
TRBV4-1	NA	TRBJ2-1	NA	CASSLRFGGEAYNEQFF	TGCGCCAGCAGCCTGAGATTTGGAGGGGAGGCCTACAATGAGCAGTTCTTC
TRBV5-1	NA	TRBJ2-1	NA	CASSLMATLKNNEQFF	TGCGCCAGCAGCTTGATGGCGACACTAAAGAACAATGAGCAGTTCTTC
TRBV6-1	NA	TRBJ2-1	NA	CASSERVFSIYNEQFF	TGTGCCAGCAGTGAACGAGTCTTCTCCATTTACAATGAGCAGTTCTTC
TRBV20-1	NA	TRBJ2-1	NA	CSARDGNEQFF	TGCAGTGCTAGAGACGGGAATGAGCAGTTCTTC
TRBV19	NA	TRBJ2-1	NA	CASSIVSNEQFF	TGTGCCAGTAGTATAGTCAGCAATGAGCAGTTCTTC
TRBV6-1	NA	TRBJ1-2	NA	CASSPQTDPPLGYTF	TGTGCCAGCAGTCCCCAGACGGACCCTCCCCTGGGCTACACCTTC
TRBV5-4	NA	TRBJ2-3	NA	CASSSLDYSTDTQYF	TGTGCCAGCAGCTCTCTGGACTATTCCACAGATACGCAGTATTTT
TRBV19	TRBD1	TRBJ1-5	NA	CASRTGAAPQHF	TGTGCCAGTAGGACAGGGGCTGCGCCCCAGCATTTT
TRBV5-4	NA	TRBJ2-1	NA	CASSSIKTGIHEQFF	TGTGCCAGCAGTTCCATTAAGACAGGTATTCATGAGCAGTTCTTC
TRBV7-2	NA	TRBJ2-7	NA	CASSLVYEQYF	TGTGCCAGCAGCTTAGTCTACGAGCAGTACTTC
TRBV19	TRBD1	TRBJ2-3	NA	CASSIPGGGTDTQYF	TGTGCCAGTAGTATCCCAGGGGGAGGCACAGATACGCAGTATTTT
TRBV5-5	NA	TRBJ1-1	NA	CASSPLGRGEAFF	TGTGCCAGCAGCCCCCTCGGACGGGGTGAAGCTTTCTTT
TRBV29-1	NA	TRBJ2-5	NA	CSVDIQETQYF	TGCAGCGTTGACATTCAAGAGACCCAGTACTTC
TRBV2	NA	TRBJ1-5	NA	CASSEIGFNQPQHF	TGTGCCAGCAGTGAAATAGGGTTCAATCAGCCCCAGCATTTT
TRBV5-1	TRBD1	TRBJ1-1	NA	CASSAQGWNTEAFF	TGCGCCAGCAGCGCACAGGGGTGGAACACTGAAGCTTTCTTT
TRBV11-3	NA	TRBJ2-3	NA	CASSVRGEGTDTQYF	TGTGCCAGCAGCGTCCGGGGCGAAGGCACAGATACGCAGTATTTT
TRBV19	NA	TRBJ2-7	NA	CASTPGGRDGIYEQYF	TGTGCCAGTACCCCAGGAGGCCGGGACGGAATCTACGAGCAGTACTTC
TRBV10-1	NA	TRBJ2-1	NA	CASSDPAEAYNEQFF	TGCGCCAGCAGTGATCCCGCTGAAGCCTACAATGAGCAGTTCTTC
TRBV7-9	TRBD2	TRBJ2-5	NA	CASSPAVSSGGETQYF	TGTGCCAGCAGCCCAGCGGTATCTAGCGGGGGGGAGACCCAGTACTTC
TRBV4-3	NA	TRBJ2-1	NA	CASSLGGFSLEQFF	TGCGCCAGCAGCCTCGGCGGCTTCTCCTTGGAGCAGTTCTTC
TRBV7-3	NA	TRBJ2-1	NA	CASSSEGPHSEQFF	TGTGCCAGCAGCTCCGAGGGGCCTCACAGTGAGCAGTTCTTC
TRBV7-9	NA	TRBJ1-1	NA	CASSLVVTDYEAFF	TGTGCCAGCAGCTTAGTGGTGACTGATTATGAAGCTTTCTTT
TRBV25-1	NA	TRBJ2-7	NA	CASVSPTSLEQYF	TGTGCCAGCGTTTCGCCCACATCGCTCGAGCAGTACTTC
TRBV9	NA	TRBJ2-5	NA	CASSLTREETQYF	TGTGCCAGCAGCTTGACGAGAGAAGAGACCCAGTACTTC
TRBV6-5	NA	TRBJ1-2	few	CASSYSIGDIYGYTF	TGTGCCAGCAGTTACTCGATAGGGGACATCTATGGCTACACCTTC
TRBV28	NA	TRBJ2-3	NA	CASSLSWGQVKGPDTQYF	TGTGCCAGCAGTTTATCGTGGGGTCAAGTTAAGGGGCCAGATACGCAGTATTTT
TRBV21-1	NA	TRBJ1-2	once	CASSNIGYTF	TGTGCCAGCAGCAATATAGGCTACACCTTC
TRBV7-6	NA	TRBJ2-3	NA	CASSPRQGSTDTQYF	TGTGCCAGCAGCCCAAGACAAGGGAGCACAGATACGCAGTATTTT
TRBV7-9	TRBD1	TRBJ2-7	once	CASSSRDRSSYEQYF	TGTGCCAGCAGCTCCCGGGACAGAAGCTCCTACGAGCAGTACTTC
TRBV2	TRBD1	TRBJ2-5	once	CASLRGLQETQYF	TGTGCCAGCCTAAGGGGGCTCCAAGAGACCCAGTACTTC
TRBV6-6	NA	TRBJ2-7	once	CASRALLDASYEQYF	TGTGCCAGCAGAGCCCTCCTGGATGCCTCCTACGAGCAGTACTTC
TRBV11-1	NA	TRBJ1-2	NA	CASSFGAGNYGYTF	TGTGCCAGCAGCTTTGGTGCAGGCAACTATGGCTACACCTTC
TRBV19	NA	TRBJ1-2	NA	CASSVSVRGNYGYTF	TGTGCCAGTAGCGTTTCTGTCCGGGGCAACTATGGCTACACCTTC
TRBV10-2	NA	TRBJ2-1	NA	CASSEPFGAASYNEQFF	TGCGCCAGCAGTGAACCATTTGGGGCAGCCTCCTACAATGAGCAGTTCTTC
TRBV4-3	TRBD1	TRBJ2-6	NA	CASSQEQGAGANVLTF	TGCGCCAGCAGCCAAGAGCAGGGGGCTGGGGCCAACGTCCTGACTTTC
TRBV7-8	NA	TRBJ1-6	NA	CASSLAGAPRGSPLHF	TGTGCCAGCAGCTTAGCGGGGGCCCCACGGGGGTCACCCCTCCACTTT
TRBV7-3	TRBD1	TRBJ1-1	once	CASSQTDRPTEAFF	TGTGCCAGCAGCCAGACGGACAGGCCCACTGAAGCTTTCTTT